This T cell receptor (beta chain) stems from a study of T cells in Graves' hyperthyroidism and ophthalmopathy. Study outcomes and limitations: Blood also contained most expanded thyroid clonotypes above 0.001. Researchers report that a 13 V-J model separated ophthalmopathy from stable hyperthyroidism. Ophthalmopathy, as predicted by the model, came a median approximately 5.9 months after the prediction.

This clonotype occurred many times. Its matching antigen is unknown. PBMCs were collected from a roughly 10 ml volume of fresh peripheral blood. Germline loops: CDR1 SGHDN, CDR2 FVKESK. V was clipped by 3 bases and J by 3 bases; unmatched bases: 18. The CDR3 contains 19 residues. The TCR beta CDR3 regions underwent amplification using RNA transcripts as the source. The HTBI set primed first-round TCR CDR3 RT-PCR. One entry per CDR3 protein, called by TCRdb with MiXCR from the multiplex PCR reads. The table includes approximately 530,000 distinct CDR3 sequences, approximately 20% detected once. V gene TRBV14 combines with J gene TRBJ2-3, with TRBD2 identical over 7 bases. The receptor comes from a man aged 35 to 55 with Graves' ophthalmopathy. The sequenced sample was blood. CDR3 loop: CASSHRSGRIAGGTDTQYF. CDR3 coding DNA: TGTGCCAGCAGCCATCGCTCCGGGCGGATAGCGGGCGGTACAGATACGCAGTATTTT.